The next 31 T cell receptor beta chains were all read from a single sample in a study of blood T cell repertoires in COVID-19. Sequencing was performed with immunoSEQ multiplex PCR; in TCRdb, only in-frame clones are kept and a portion is missing. This table has about 200,000 clones, 82% appearing once. Sequencing was carried out using PBMCs or T cells enriched from blood (not recorded which). These receptors originate from a man aged 40-55 years who had recovered from COVID-19.

This chain joins TRBV19 and TRBJ1-5, with 9 bases lining up with TRBD1. The V gene end was trimmed by 6 bases and the J gene end by 0 bases; junction bases not matched to a gene: 6. CDR1 is LNHDA, CDR2 SQIVND, per germline (reference sequence). The CDR3 runs to 16 residues. The CDR3 loop is CASSPWGQGSNQPQHF. Here the CDR3 DNA reads TGTGCCAGTAGCCCCTGGGGACAGGGTAGCAATCAGCCCCAGCATTTT. The variable domain in full, with the rest retrieved from reference TRBV19 and TRBJ1-5, is DGGITQSPKYLFRKEGQNVTLSCEQNLNHDAMYWYRQDPGQGLRLIYYSQIVNDFQKGDIAEGYSVSREKKESFPLTVTSAQKNPTAFYLCASSPWGQGSNQPQHFGDGTRLSIL.

V gene TRBV2 combines with J gene TRBJ1-5; TRBD1 might be the D (5 bases). CDR1 and CDR2 from the germline V gene are SNHLY and FYNNEI. The CDR3 runs 13 residues. V was pared by 6 bases and J by 7 bases, with 13 bases between. The CDR3 protein is CASSGGERQPQHF. The CDR3 nucleotides are TGTGCCAGCAGCGGGGGTGAGAGACAGCCCCAGCATTTT.

This rearrangement joins TRBV19 to TRBJ1-2; 7 nucleotides align to TRBD1. This CDR3 region has 13 residues. Germline V CDR1 and CDR2: LNHDA, SQIVND (reference sequence). The junction had 5 bases not matched to a gene; V was cut back by 6 bases and J by 4 bases. In DNA form, the CDR3 reads TGTGCCAGTAGAACGGGACAGAGCTATGGCTACACCTTC. As protein: CASRTGQSYGYTF.

V is TRBV7-2 and J is TRBJ2-3; a weak D match, TRBD1 (5 bases). The V end was cut by 5 bases, the J end by 4 bases, with 7 bases between. Germline assignment: CDR1 SGHTA and CDR2 FQGNSA. CDR3 size: 12 residues. The CDR3 nucleotides read TGTGCCAGCAGCCAGGGCCCAGATACGCAGTATTTT. Translation: CASSQGPDTQYF.

The chain employs TRBV7-2 and TRBJ2-7; 8 bases align to TRBD2. The CDR3 is made up of 13 amino acids. Per the germline V gene, CDR1 is SGHTA and CDR2 is FQGNSA. CDR3 in amino acids: CASSRTSSDEQYV. In nucleotides, the CDR3 is TGTGCCAGCAGCCGGACTAGCTCCGACGAGCAGTACGTC.

The rearrangement links TRBV19 to TRBJ1-1; D is ambiguous. The CDR3 covers 14 residues. The germline V gene encodes CDR1 LNHDA and CDR2 SQIVND (reference sequence). Trimming stripped 1 base from V and 9 bases from J, with 15 bases between. CDR3 protein: CASSIGTTGIQAFF. As DNA, the CDR3 is TGTGCCAGTAGTATAGGGACTACCGGGATACAAGCTTTCTTT.

The chain recombines TRBV25-1 with TRBJ2-1; 9 bases are shared with TRBD1. The V gene end was trimmed by 3 bases and the J gene end by 5 bases; junction bases not matched to a gene: 11. The CDR3 spans 17 residues. Looked up from germline, CDR1 is MGHDK and CDR2 is SYGVNS. The CDR3 protein is CASSDYAGTGLDNEQFF. CDR3 in DNA: TGTGCCAGCAGTGACTACGCCGGGACAGGGCTGGACAATGAGCAGTTCTTC.

This clone was seen a handful of times. The chain employs TRBV6-5 and TRBJ2-7; 8 bases map to TRBD2. The CDR3 has 13 residues. Germline trimming cut 2 bases from V and 7 bases from J; bases unmatched to any gene: 4. The germline V gene encodes CDR1 MNHEY and CDR2 SVGAGI. The CDR3 region has the DNA TGTGCCAGCAGTTACGAGGCTAGCGGGGAGCAGTACTTC. It translates to CASSYEASGEQYF.

The chain joins TRBV18 to TRBJ1-6; 7 bases are a match to TRBD1. The germline V gene has CDR1 KGHSH and CDR2 LQKENI. The V and J ends lost 0 bases and 5 bases, in that order; junction bases with no gene match: 10. The CDR3 is 18 amino acids. CDR3 DNA sequence: TGTGCCAGCTCACCACCTAGGGACAGCACCACGAATAATTCACCCCTCCACTTT. Translated: CASSPPRDSTTNNSPLHF.

The chain uses TRBV7-8 and TRBJ2-5, with a weak D call TRBD1 (6 bases). The CDR3 totals 15 residues. Trimming pared 4 bases from V and 1 base from J, leaving 13 bases between. Germline V gene sequence: CDR1 SGHVS, CDR2 FQNEAQ. CDR3 in DNA: TGTGCCAGCAGCTCCTTGGAAGGGGGCCAAGAGACCCAGTACTTC. It specifies CASSSLEGGQETQYF.

In its sample, this clone was seen once. DNA of the CDR3: TGCGCCAGCAGCCAAGAGGCCGTCGAAACTAGCGGGAACAATGAGCAGTTCTTC. The encoded protein is CASSQEAVETSGNNEQFF. The rearrangement joins TRBV4-3 to TRBJ2-1, with 10 bases that match TRBD2. CDR1 is LGHNA and CDR2 is YSLEER in the germline V gene. With 0 bases clipped from V and 5 bases from J, the junction kept 10 bases outside the gene matches. CDR3 size: 18 residues.

The chain combines TRBV2 with TRBJ2-7; 9 nucleotides line up with TRBD2. The CDR3 is 14 amino acids. V was pared by 10 bases and J by 1 base, with 8 bases of the junction left unmatched. The germline CDR1 and CDR2 sequences are SNHLY and FYNNEI. The CDR3 reads CATGGLAGSYEQYF. CDR3 sequence (DNA): TGTGCCACGGGGGGGCTAGCGGGATCCTACGAGCAGTACTTC.

The chain uses TRBV19 and TRBJ1-5; D might be TRBD1 (5 bases). V was pared by 4 bases and J by 2 bases, with 9 bases between. Germline loops: CDR1 LNHDA, CDR2 SQIVND (reference sequence). The CDR3 has 14 residues. CDR3 DNA: TGTGCCAGTAGTAATCAGGGTGGCAATCAGCCCCAGCATTTT. Translating it yields CASSNQGGNQPQHF.

DNA for the CDR3: TGTGCCAGTAGTATGACCAGACTAAACTATGGCTACACCTTC. This gives the protein CASSMTRLNYGYTF. This sequence joins TRBV19 and TRBJ1-2, with D uncertain. V lost 3 bases and J 2 bases, leaving 10 bases between the germline ends. The germline CDR1 and CDR2 sequences are LNHDA and SQIVND (reference sequence). The CDR3 is 14 amino acids.

CDR3 loop: CASSFGTAYGYTF. CDR3 bases: TGTGCCAGCAGTTTCGGGACAGCATATGGCTACACCTTC. This chain links TRBV6-5 with TRBJ1-2, with 7 bases identical to TRBD1. The V segment lost 4 bases and the J segment 5 bases; nucleotides outside the gene matches: 4. The V gene's germline CDR1 is MNHEY and CDR2 SVGAGI. The CDR3 has 13 residues.

This clone occurred a few times. Other DNA sequences from this sample encode an identical CDR3 as well. This sequence joins TRBV7-2 and TRBJ1-1; perhaps TRBD1 as D (5 bases). From germline, CDR1 is SGHTA and CDR2 FQGNSA. This CDR3 has 13 amino acids. The ends were cut back, 2 bases at V and 4 bases at J, with 8 bases in the middle. CDR3 sequence (DNA): TGTGCCAGCAGCTTACAGGGATCCACTGAAGCTTTCTTT. Translated: CASSLQGSTEAFF.

V usage is TRBV25-1 and J usage is TRBJ1-2, with a tentative D call TRBD1 (5 bases). CDR1 and CDR2 (germline): MGHDK, SYGVNS. This CDR3 comprises 12 residues. V lost 0 bases and J 8 bases, leaving 7 bases between the germline ends. For the CDR3, the DNA is TGTGCCAGCAGTGAATACGGGGGAGGCTACACCTTC. Amino acids: CASSEYGGGYTF.

The J gene is TRBJ2-7, the V gene TRBV25-1, with TRBD2 matching 10 bases. Trimming removed 6 bases from V and 6 bases from J; junction bases left unmatched: 8. Germline V gene lookup returns CDR1 MGHDK and CDR2 SYGVNS. This CDR3 contains 14 residues. CDR3 DNA: TGTGCCAGCAGCACAAGCGGGAGGGCCTCCGAGCAGTACTTC. Translated: CASSTSGRASEQYF.

The chain carries TRBV10-3 and TRBJ2-5; 8 bases agree with TRBD2. Germline CDR1 reads ENHRY; CDR2 reads SYGVKD. Trimming at V came to 6 bases and at J to 5 bases, leaving 8 bases not matched to a gene. CDR3 size: 14 residues. The CDR3 protein is CAIRGAGAGETQYF. The CDR3 DNA reads as TGTGCCATCAGGGGAGCGGGAGCGGGGGAGACCCAGTACTTC.

The chain has TRBV6-1 and TRBJ2-7; 8 positions agree with TRBD2. Germline lookup yields CDR1 MNHNS and CDR2 SASEGT. This CDR3 contains 16 residues. V lost 0 bases to trimming and J lost 2 bases; unmatched junction nucleotides: 6. DNA of the CDR3: TGTGCCAGCAGTGAAGCTCCGGGACTAGAGCCCTACGAGCAGTACTTC. Protein product: CASSEAPGLEPYEQYF.

CDR3 sequence reads: CAIGAGSNNEQFF. Here the CDR3 DNA reads TGTGCCATCGGTGCGGGATCCAACAATGAGCAGTTCTTC. The rearrangement joins TRBV10-3 to TRBJ2-1, with D maybe TRBD2 (6 bases). Germline V CDR1 and CDR2: ENHRY, SYGVKD. The CDR3 consists of 13 residues. V was cut by 8 bases and J by 5 bases, with 13 bases left in between.

The chain uses TRBV3-1 (or the pseudogene TRBV3-2) and TRBJ2-5, with 10 bases matching TRBD2. The CDR3 runs to 15 residues. Per the germline V gene, CDR1 is LGHDT and CDR2 is YNNKEL (reference sequence). J was trimmed by 5 bases and V by 2 bases; bases with no gene match: 5. The CDR3 region has the DNA TGTGCCAGCAGCCAACTAGCGGGAGTTGGGGAGACCCAGTACTTC. Translated, it gives CASSQLAGVGETQYF.

The CDR3 DNA is TGTGCCAGCAGCTTGGGCAGCTATGGCTACACCTTC. Its protein is CASSLGSYGYTF. The chain links TRBV7-9 to TRBJ1-2; D remains ambiguous. Germline loops: CDR1 SEHNR, CDR2 FQNEAQ (reference sequence). Trimming removed 3 bases from V and 4 bases from J, with 6 bases in between. There are 12 residues in the CDR3.

The genes are TRBV29-1 and TRBJ1-1, with 9 bases lining up with TRBD1. Unmatched junction bases numbered 12, after V lost 6 bases and J lost 10 bases. The CDR3 contains 13 residues. The V gene's germline CDR1 is SQVTM and CDR2 ANQGSEA. The CDR3 protein is CSVYRDRVSGAFF. CDR3 nucleotide sequence: TGCAGCGTCTACCGGGACAGGGTTTCTGGAGCTTTCTTT. The full variable domain, rest sourced from reference TRBV29-1 and TRBJ1-1, is SAVISQKPSRDICQRGTSLTIQCQVDSQVTMMFWYRQQPGQSLTLIATANQGSEATYESGFVIDKFPISRPNLTFSTLTVSNMSPEDSSIYLCSVYRDRVSGAFFGQGTRLTVV.

This clone was picked up a small number of times. The chain links TRBV19 to TRBJ1-3; possible D gene TRBD1, 6 bases. CDR3 size: 16 residues. The V gene lost 3 bases and the J gene lost 7 bases, with 19 bases spanning the gap. Looked up from germline, CDR1 is LNHDA and CDR2 is SQIVND (reference sequence). This chain's CDR3 is CASSIPQGRAWNTIYF. DNA of the CDR3: TGTGCCAGTAGTATCCCCCAGGGGAGAGCTTGGAACACCATATATTTT.

The chain links TRBV28 to TRBJ2-7; 10 bases map to TRBD2. Germline V gives CDR1 MDHEN, CDR2 SYDVKM. This CDR3 has 14 amino acids. Trimming removed 7 bases from V and 2 bases from J; junction bases left unmatched: 5. CDR3 region: CASTGLAGAYEQYF. CDR3 coding DNA: TGTGCCAGCACCGGGCTAGCGGGGGCCTACGAGCAGTACTTC.

This clone has ten or more counts. The chain couples TRBV21-1 to TRBJ2-7; the table names TRBD2, a call not compared with the DNA. TRBV21-1 is designated a pseudogene. The CDR3 is 17 residues long. CDR3 sequence: CASSKAPARRETHEQYV. The DNA of the CDR3 is TGTGCCAGCAGCAAAGCTCCGGCTAGGCGGGAGACCCACGAGCAGTACGTC.

In its sample, this clone was seen a few times. The chain links TRBV19 to TRBJ1-6; the match to TRBD1 covers 7 bases. J lost 7 bases, V lost 3 bases, and 6 bases had no gene match. The CDR3 totals 15 residues. Germline values: CDR1 LNHDA, CDR2 SQIVND (reference sequence). The CDR3 DNA sequence: TGTGCCAGTAGTATCCCTAAGACAGGGAATTCACCCCTCCACTTT. It is translated as CASSIPKTGNSPLHF.

The rearrangement uses TRBV4-2 and TRBJ1-6, with TRBD1 as a possible D gene (6 bases). Trimming removed 1 base from V and 6 bases from J, with 13 bases in between. In germline, CDR1 is LGHNA, CDR2 YNFKEQ. There are 16 residues in the CDR3. The CDR3 DNA follows: TGTGCCAGCAGCCAAGGTCAGGACAGCCGTAATTCACCCCTCCACTTT. Translated, it gives CASSQGQDSRNSPLHF.

V is TRBV7-2 and J is TRBJ2-4, with 8 positions matching TRBD2. Trimming took 3 bases from V and 3 from J; bases not matched to a gene: 4. Looked up from germline, CDR1 is SGHTA and CDR2 is FQGNSA. The CDR3 totals 15 residues. The CDR3 bases are TGTGCCAGCAGCTTTACGGGAGGGCGCAAAAACATTCAGTACTTC. This codes for CASSFTGGRKNIQYF.

The sample holds one count of this clone. This chain uses TRBV6-2 or TRBV6-3 with TRBJ2-1, with D perhaps matching TRBD2 (5 bases). This CDR3 is built from 15 residues. Germline-derived CDR1 and CDR2 are MNHEY and SVGEGT. V shed 2 bases and J shed 5 bases, with 13 bases lying between them. CDR3 in DNA: TGTGCCAGCAGTTACCCAAGGACTGCAAACAATGAGCAGTTCTTC. It encodes CASSYPRTANNEQFF.